This entry is about one T cell receptor (beta chain). The sample belongs to a study of blood T cell repertoires in COVID-19. TCRdb's copy holds only in-frame clones and misses some; the assay was immunoSEQ multiplex PCR. The data contain fewer than 80,000 clones, around 80% of them singletons. The source of this sequence is a man in his forties or fifties with COVID-19, enrolled during active disease. The material sequenced was peripheral blood.

The CDR3 DNA reads TGTGCCAGCAGAAGACAGGGGTCCCACAATGAGCAGTTCTTC. Its protein is CASRRQGSHNEQFF. The rearrangement uses TRBV6-5 and TRBJ2-1, with TRBD1 identical over 8 bases. This CDR3 contains 14 residues. J lost 5 bases, V lost 6 bases, and 6 bases had no gene match. CDR1 is MNHEY, CDR2 SVGAGI, per germline.